The TCR beta chain under discussion was sequenced for a study of chemoradiotherapy in HPV16-positive cancers. The CDR3 extends over 14 amino acids. V shed 7 bases and J shed 2 bases, with 15 bases lying between them. Per germline, CDR1 SGHTA and CDR2 FQGNSA. Only in-frame clones appear in the TCRdb table, and some are missing; sequencing was by immunoSEQ multiplex PCR. The sample lists tens of thousands of clones, approximately 94% occurring once. The sample was acquired from a patient who underwent chemoradiotherapy. The clonotype comes from a human donor with HPV-associated anogenital cancer. This rearrangement joins TRBV7-2 to TRBJ2-7; the D is unclear. The CDR3 is CASKGRWPTYEQYF. Here the CDR3 DNA reads TGTGCCAGCAAGGGAAGGTGGCCAACCTACGAGCAGTACTTC.